These 25 T cell receptor beta chains came from one sample sequenced in a study of breast tumors, draining lymph nodes, adjacent tissues. TCRdb processed the multiplex PCR reads anew with MiXCR; each CDR3 protein has one entry. The table lists around 19,000 distinct CDR3 sequences, 25% to 40% of them singletons. The specimen was breast tumor tissue. These receptors were collected from a female donor with breast cancer. Some clones in this sample may be carry-over from other donors' samples.

This clonotype was seen repeatedly, ten times or more. The V gene is TRBV5-6, the J gene TRBJ1-2, with no clear D. The CDR3 contains 11 residues. Per the germline V gene, CDR1 is SGHDT and CDR2 is YYEEEE. V lost 0 bases and J 4 bases, leaving 1 base between the germline ends. CDR3: CASSLGYGYTF. The CDR3 bases are TGTGCCAGCAGCTTGGGCTATGGCTACACCTTC.

This clonotype was recorded many times. The J gene is TRBJ1-2, the V gene TRBV20-1, with D tentatively TRBD1 (6 bases). This CDR3 comprises 13 residues. CDR1 is DFQATT, CDR2 SNEGSKA, per germline (reference sequence). Between the trimmed V and J ends, which lost 8 bases and 8 bases, there was a span of 21 bases. The CDR3 region is CSTYPRGLRGYTF. CDR3 bases: TGCAGTACTTATCCCAGGGGCCTTCGCGGCTACACCTTC.

In its sample, this clonotype ranks as medium-sized. This chain connects TRBV7-2 to TRBJ2-7, with 10 bases lining up with TRBD1. The trim removed 3 bases at V and 0 bases at J, leaving 11 bases unmatched. The CDR3 runs 18 residues. CDR1 is SGHTA, CDR2 FQGNSA, per germline. Here the CDR3 DNA reads TGTGCCAGCAGCTTTCGCGGGACAGGGGAATTGGGCTCCTACGAGCAGTACTTC. It translates to CASSFRGTGELGSYEQYF.

This clonotype appeared many times. The V call is TRBV12-1, the J call TRBJ2-3; whether TRBD2, the table's D call, matches the DNA was not checked. TRBV12-1 has pseudogene status. There are 16 residues in the CDR3. CDR3 DNA: TGTGCCAGCAGCTTAACAGGCGGGAGGGGCACAGATACGCAGTATTTT. Residues: CASSLTGGRGTDTQYF.

This clonotype was detected ten times or more. The CDR3 nucleotides are TGTGCCAGCAGCCAAAGACAGGGGACTAGCGGGCTCCGGGGGCAGTTCTTC. Translation gives CASSQRQGTSGLRGQFF. The V and J genes are TRBV7-9 and TRBJ2-1; 12 bases agree with TRBD2. V shed 5 bases and J 12 bases; nucleotides not matched to a gene: 17. Germline CDR1 and CDR2: SEHNR and FQNEAQ (reference sequence). The CDR3 has 17 residues.

This clonotype has a count of ten or more. The rearrangement uses TRBV3-1 and TRBJ1-5; D is unclear. This CDR3 contains 15 residues. Looked up from germline, CDR1 is LGHDT and CDR2 is YNNKEL (reference sequence). V lost 1 base to trimming and J lost 1 base, with 8 bases between them. The CDR3 loop is CASSQGWESNQPQHF. CDR3 in DNA: TGTGCCAGCAGCCAAGGTTGGGAAAGCAATCAGCCCCAGCATTTT.

This clonotype was observed many times. The rearrangement links TRBV4-3 to TRBJ1-6, with TRBD1 identical over 8 bases. The CDR3 has 14 residues. CDR1 is LGHNA, CDR2 YSLEER, per germline. With V trimmed by 4 bases and J by 10 bases, 6 bases remained unmatched. The CDR3 sequence: CASSRVTGESPLHF. CDR3 coding DNA: TGCGCCAGCAGCCGCGTGACAGGGGAATCACCCCTCCACTTT.

This clonotype was seen a few times. The chain uses TRBV12-3 or TRBV12-4 and TRBJ1-1, with D tentatively TRBD1 (6 bases). Trimming removed 3 bases at V and 1 base at J, with 15 bases between. This CDR3 has 16 residues. The CDR3 DNA is TGTGCCAGCAGTTTCCCAATAGGACAGAAGAACACTGAAGCTTTCTTT. Translation gives CASSFPIGQKNTEAFF.

This clonotype came up many times. The J gene is TRBJ2-7, the V gene TRBV30, with 9 bases fitting TRBD2. After removal of 0 bases from V and 4 bases from J, the junction contained 4 bases not matched to a gene. Germline V gene lookup returns CDR1 GTSNPN and CDR2 SVGIG (reference sequence). CDR3 length equals 14 residues. The CDR3 coding sequence is TGTGCCTGGAGTGTTGCTGCGGGGGGGTACGAGCAGTACTTC. This encodes CAWSVAAGGYEQYF.

This clonotype was seen repeatedly, ten times or more. J is TRBJ1-2 and V is TRBV27; no firm D call. Between the trimmed V and J ends, which lost 5 bases and 4 bases, there was a span of 11 bases. The length of the CDR3 is 13 residues. Germline lookup yields CDR1 MNHEY and CDR2 SMNVEV (reference sequence). CDR3: CASSRDRGYGYTF. Written as DNA, the CDR3 is TGTGCCAGCAGTCGAGATCGTGGCTATGGCTACACCTTC.

This clonotype counts as medium-sized (0.01 to 0.1%). The chain couples TRBV20-1 to TRBJ2-5; the match to TRBD2 covers 8 bases. V was clipped by 2 bases and J by 4 bases; unmatched bases: 3. This CDR3 spans 13 amino acids. Germline assignment: CDR1 DFQATT and CDR2 SNEGSKA (reference sequence). CDR3 nucleotide sequence: TGCAGTGCTAGACCGGGGGGGGTAGAGACCCAGTACTTC. Its translation is CSARPGGVETQYF.

This clonotype was observed many times. The chain joins TRBV4-2 to TRBJ2-7, with D unclear. CDR1 LGHNA and CDR2 YNFKEQ come from the germline V gene. This CDR3 is built from 14 residues. Trimming left V 0 bases short and J 0 bases short, with 6 bases between. This chain's CDR3 is CASSQEADSYEQYF. CDR3 nucleotide sequence: TGTGCCAGCAGCCAAGAGGCCGACTCCTACGAGCAGTACTTC.

This clonotype was seen at least ten times. The genes are TRBV18 and TRBJ2-3; D is unclear. Trimming cost V 2 bases and J 4 bases, with 10 bases left between them. This CDR3 comprises 14 residues. The germline gives CDR1 KGHSH, CDR2 LQKENI. CDR3 in amino acids: CASSPRSGADTQYF. In DNA form, the CDR3 reads TGTGCCAGCTCACCAAGAAGTGGCGCAGATACGCAGTATTTT.

The chain uses TRBV7-8 and TRBJ2-1; tentatively, D is TRBD2 (5 bases). The V and J ends lost 3 bases and 12 bases respectively, with 9 bases between them. The CDR3 runs to 11 residues. Germline CDR1 and CDR2: SGHVS and FQNEAQ. The CDR3 sequence is CASSFRDMQFF. CDR3 sequence (DNA): TGTGCCAGCAGCTTCCGGGATATGCAGTTCTTC.

This clonotype was seen many times. The chain recombines TRBV5-6 with TRBJ2-7; unclear D gene. V dropped 4 bases and J dropped 1 base, with 9 bases sitting between them. The CDR3 is 13 residues long. Germline CDR1 reads SGHDT; CDR2 reads YYEEEE. This CDR3 reads CASSPGRSYEQYF. The CDR3 DNA is TGTGCCAGCAGCCCCGGACGGTCCTACGAGCAGTACTTC.

The J gene is TRBJ2-1, the V gene TRBV20-1; D gene unclear. Germline V gene lookup returns CDR1 DFQATT and CDR2 SNEGSKA (reference sequence). V shed 3 bases and J shed 8 bases, with 11 bases lying between them. The length of the CDR3 is 12 residues. Written as DNA, the CDR3 is TGCAGTGCTAGGCTTAGTTGGGATGAGCAGTTCTTC. Translating it yields CSARLSWDEQFF.

This clonotype was counted at least ten times. The V and J genes are TRBV7-2 and TRBJ2-5; 7 nucleotides align to TRBD2. CDR3 length equals 16 residues. Germline CDR1 SGHTA, CDR2 FQGNSA. J lost 5 bases, V lost 1 base, and 10 bases had no gene match. CDR3 sequence: CASSLGLAGPGETQYF. In nucleotides, the CDR3 is TGTGCCAGCAGCTTAGGGTTAGCGGGTCCGGGGGAGACCCAGTACTTC.

This clonotype is medium-sized (0.01 to 0.1%). This chain connects TRBV29-1 to TRBJ2-1, with 11 bases identical to TRBD1. The CDR3 is 15 amino acids. J was trimmed by 7 bases and V by 7 bases; bases with no gene match: 12. Per the germline V gene, CDR1 is SQVTM and CDR2 is ANQGSEA. Here the CDR3 reads CSARRGTGGSNEQFF. For the CDR3, the DNA is TGCAGCGCCCGAAGAGGGACAGGGGGTTCGAATGAGCAGTTCTTC.

Comment on this clonotype: A much larger clone differs from this one at a single base, so this may be a read error. The chain is built from TRBV6-1 and TRBJ1-3; D gene uncertain. The CDR3 covers 15 residues. Germline V gene data show CDR1 as MNHNS and CDR2 as SASEGT. Trimming removed 7 bases from V and 3 bases from J, with 16 bases in between. The chain's CDR3 is CASTTFDGNGNTIYF. CDR3 sequence (DNA): TGTGCCAGCACTACATTCGACGGAAATGGAAACACCATATATTTT.

The chain combines TRBV5-1 with TRBJ2-6; either TRBD1 or TRBD2 may fit D (5 bases each). The V gene lost 0 bases and the J gene lost 4 bases, with 11 bases spanning the gap. Germline CDR1 reads SGHRS; CDR2 reads YFSETQ. The CDR3 has 16 residues. The CDR3: CASSLETGPGANVLTF. DNA of the CDR3: TGCGCCAGCAGCTTGGAGACGGGGCCCGGGGCCAACGTCCTGACTTTC.

This clonotype was seen repeatedly, ten times or more. CDR3 protein: CASSPRTGGASGANVLTF. In DNA, the CDR3 is TGTGCCAGCAGCCCCCGGACAGGGGGCGCATCTGGGGCCAACGTCCTGACTTTC. The rearrangement uses TRBV11-2 and TRBJ2-6, with 11 bases identical to TRBD1. Germline loops: CDR1 SGHAT, CDR2 FQNNGV. Losses at the gene ends were 5 bases for V and 1 base for J; bases not matched to a gene: 7. The CDR3 loop spans 18 amino acids. Using reference TRBV11-2 and TRBJ2-6 for the parts outside the CDR3, the full variable domain is EAGVAQSPRYKIIEKRQSVAFWCNPISGHATLYWYQQILGQGPKLLIQFQNNGVVDDSQLPKDRFSAERLKGVDSTLKIQPAKLEDSAVYLCASSPRTGGASGANVLTFGAGSRLTVL.

This clonotype came up many times. V and J are TRBV11-2 and TRBJ2-1; D is perhaps TRBD1 (5 bases). The CDR3 is 16 amino acids. CDR1 and CDR2 from the germline V gene are SGHAT and FQNNGV. V was cut by 3 bases and J by 3 bases, with 15 bases left in between. DNA of the CDR3: TGTGCCAGCAGCTTGATCCACCAGGGTAGCTACAATGAGCAGTTCTTC. Translated, it gives CASSLIHQGSYNEQFF.

Many counts were recorded for this clonotype. The chain is built from TRBV5-4 and TRBJ2-7; D may be TRBD1 (6 bases). Germline V gives CDR1 SGHNT, CDR2 YYREEE (reference sequence). Trimming stripped 2 bases from V and 3 bases from J, with 12 bases between. This CDR3 region has 14 residues. DNA for the CDR3: TGTGCCAGCAGCTTACAGGGTTCGGACTACGAGCAGTACTTC. Translating it yields CASSLQGSDYEQYF.

This clonotype was picked up many times. The chain is built from TRBV7-2 and TRBJ2-5, with a weak D call TRBD2 (6 bases). The V gene lost 5 bases and the J gene lost 7 bases, with 23 bases spanning the gap. The CDR3 totals 16 residues. Germline lookup yields CDR1 SGHTA and CDR2 FQGNSA. CDR3 in DNA: TGTGCCAGCAGCCCTCGAGGAACTGTGGAGGGCGGGACCCAGTACTTC. It encodes CASSPRGTVEGGTQYF.

This chain links TRBV7-9 with TRBJ1-1; the D gene is possibly TRBD1 (5 bases). The CDR3 totals 16 residues. Looked up from germline, CDR1 is SEHNR and CDR2 is FQNEAQ (reference sequence). Trimming stripped 0 bases from V and 0 bases from J, with 11 bases between. The DNA of the CDR3 is TGTGCCAGCAGCTTAGCCTCGGGACCGTTGAACACTGAAGCTTTCTTT. It specifies CASSLASGPLNTEAFF.